This TCR beta chain was sequenced during a study of Ad26.COV2.S vaccination and SARS-CoV-2 variants. Treatment described: some 20 received Ad26.COV2.S at low or high dose, single or two shots; a few received placebo; per-sample allocation not given. Specimens were obtained on day 63 following the first vaccine or placebo injection. An Ad26 vector was used to express Wuhan-strain SARS-CoV-2 spike as the vaccine. The CDR3 is made up of 14 amino acids. V was clipped by 2 bases and J by 6 bases, with 8 bases between them. The V gene's germline CDR1 is MNHEY and CDR2 SMNVEV (reference sequence). The protocol was immunoSEQ multiplex PCR, while the TCRdb copy is restricted to in-frame clones and leaves out a portion. In the table there are about 450,000 clones, 89% of which are singletons.

The rearrangement uses TRBV27 and TRBJ1-6; D is perhaps TRBD1 (5 bases). The clonotype comes from a person between 18 and 60 years old who received the Ad26.COV2.S COVID-19 vaccine or a placebo. The sequencing used peripheral blood, collected in a trial of Ad26.COV2.S vaccine versus placebo. The CDR3: CASSLNRFNSPLHF. In DNA form, the CDR3 reads TGTGCCAGCAGTTTAAACAGGTTTAATTCACCCCTCCACTTT.